This is a list of T cell receptor beta chains from one sample in a study of cytomegalovirus exposure and HLA in healthy donors. Measured with immunoSEQ multiplex PCR; TCRdb has only the in-frame clones, and not every one. The table lists around 120,000 clones, around 60% of them singletons. Sequencing was done on a sample of PBMCs. These receptors came from a man aged 35-49 years in good health and CMV-seropositive. The CDR3 runs from the conserved cysteine through the conserved F or W. Each record gives: V gene, CDR3 length, D gene, J gene, clone size, CDR3 DNA, CDR3 protein. D genes are given only for firm matches. Clone size is stated in some rows and not others, as once, few, many or a class when expanded.

TRBV9,13,NA,TRBJ1-1,once,TGTGCCAGCAGCGGACAGACGAACACTGAAGCTTTCTTT,CASSGQTNTEAFF
TRBV6-5,14,NA,TRBJ1-2,few,TGTGCCAGCACAAAGGCAGGGCCGAGCTATGGCTACACCTTC,CASTKAGPSYGYTF
TRBV28,17,TRBD1,TRBJ1-3,few,TGTGCCAGCAGTTCTGACCAGGGGGCTAGGGCCAGAAACACCATATATTTT,CASSSDQGARARNTIYF
TRBV7-9,19,NA,TRBJ2-1,NA,TGTGCCAGCAGCTTATCCCCAGCATTTGCGGGTTTTGGTAACAATGAGCAGTTCTTC,CASSLSPAFAGFGNNEQFF
TRBV9,16,TRBD2,TRBJ2-7,NA,TGTGCCAGCAGCGAGGGACTAGCGGGAGGTCAGAGCGAGCAGTACTTC,CASSEGLAGGQSEQYF
TRBV19,12,NA,TRBJ1-5,NA,TGTGCCAGTAGGCCACCCGGTCAGCCCCAGCATTTT,CASRPPGQPQHF
TRBV6-6,13,TRBD2,TRBJ2-2,NA,TGTGCCAGCGTACTAGCGGGAGGAGGGGAGCTGTTTTTT,CASVLAGGGELFF
TRBV27,13,TRBD1,TRBJ2-1,few,TGTGCCAGCAGGGGACAGGGCTACAATGAGCAGTTCTTC,CASRGQGYNEQFF
TRBV5-5,14,NA,TRBJ1-2,once,TGTGCCAGCAGCTTGGGGGGCATCCACTATGGCTACACCTTC,CASSLGGIHYGYTF
TRBV7-3,18,TRBD2,TRBJ2-3,NA,TGTGCCAGCAGCACCAGGACTAGCGGGAGGTCTCCCACAGATACGCAGTATTTT,CASSTRTSGRSPTDTQYF
TRBV11-2,13,NA,TRBJ1-5,NA,TGTGCCAGCAGCCTAAGTCTCAATCAGCCCCAGCATTTT,CASSLSLNQPQHF
TRBV4-2,15,NA,TRBJ1-5,NA,TGTGCCAGCAGCCAAGAGCAACAGTACAATCAGCCCCAGCATTTT,CASSQEQQYNQPQHF
TRBV7-2,17,TRBD2,TRBJ2-1,NA,TGTGCCAGCAGCCCACGGACTAGCGGGTATTCCTACAATGAGCAGTTCTTC,CASSPRTSGYSYNEQFF
TRBV5-5,14,NA,TRBJ2-1,NA,TGTGCCAGCAGCTTGGAAGCAGGGCGAGGTGAGCAGTTCTTC,CASSLEAGRGEQFF
TRBV30,13,NA,TRBJ1-5,NA,TGTGCCTGGGGACAGTATAGCAATCAGCCCCAGCATTTT,CAWGQYSNQPQHF
TRBV5-6,16,NA,TRBJ1-5,few,TGTGCCAGCAGATTAAGCGGGGCGGGAAGCAATCAGCCCCAGCATTTT,CASRLSGAGSNQPQHF
TRBV5-6,16,NA,TRBJ2-7,few,TGTGCCAGCAGCTTCCGGGACTTCGGTCCTTACTACGAGCAGTACTTC,CASSFRDFGPYYEQYF
TRBV18,18,NA,TRBJ1-5,NA,TGTGCCAGCTCACCAGCTGGATTAGGAGGGATGGGCAATCAGCCCCAGCATTTT,CASSPAGLGGMGNQPQHF
TRBV27,16,TRBD1,TRBJ2-3,NA,TGTGCCAGCAGTTTATACCCCCAGGGGGCAACAGATACGCAGTATTTT,CASSLYPQGATDTQYF
TRBV19,14,NA,TRBJ2-7,NA,TGTGCCAGTAGTACTAGCGTTAGTTCCTACGAGCAGTACTTC,CASSTSVSSYEQYF
TRBV7-2,12,NA,TRBJ2-7,NA,TGTGCCAGCAGCCGGGAAGCCTACGAGCAGTACTTC,CASSREAYEQYF
TRBV28,12,NA,TRBJ2-7,NA,TGTGCCAGCAGTACGCCAGGGTACGAGCAGTACTTC,CASSTPGYEQYF
TRBV25-1,15,TRBD2,TRBJ2-1,NA,TGTGCCAGCAGTTTATCCAGCGGGGGGTGCAATGAGCAGTTCTTC,CASSLSSGGCNEQFF
TRBV5-5,15,NA,TRBJ1-5,few,TGTGCCAGCAGCCCAAGTCCGGGGAGGAATCAGCCCCAGCATTTT,CASSPSPGRNQPQHF
TRBV2,14,NA,TRBJ1-1,NA,TGTGCCAGCAGATACACAGGGAGGAACACTGAAGCTTTCTTT,CASRYTGRNTEAFF
TRBV5-4,12,NA,TRBJ1-1,NA,TGTGCCAGCAGCTTGCAGAACACTGAAGCTTTCTTT,CASSLQNTEAFF
TRBV2,14,NA,TRBJ2-5,once,TGTGCCAGCAAACCCGGGACTGCCGGGGAGACCCAGTACTTC,CASKPGTAGETQYF
TRBV18,13,NA,TRBJ2-7,NA,TGTGCCAGCTCACTCCCAGGGGACTACGAGCAGTACTTC,CASSLPGDYEQYF
TRBV7-2,15,NA,TRBJ1-6,NA,TGTGCCAGCAGCTTTCAGGGGTACTATAATTCACCCCTCCACTTT,CASSFQGYYNSPLHF
TRBV5-6,14,TRBD1,TRBJ2-7,NA,TGTGCCAGCAGGGAGACAGGGAACTCCTACGAGCAGTACTTC,CASRETGNSYEQYF
TRBV10-3,19,TRBD2,TRBJ2-1,few,TGTGCCATCAACCCTAGCGGGAAGGCGATGAGGGACTCCTACAATGAGCAGTTCTTC,CAINPSGKAMRDSYNEQFF
TRBV9,15,NA,TRBJ2-7,NA,TGTGCCAGCAGCGGAGACCCGACACACTCCTACGAGCAGTACTTC,CASSGDPTHSYEQYF
TRBV9,15,NA,TRBJ2-3,NA,TGTGCCAGCAGCGTAGGACTAATTCGAACAGATACGCAGTATTTT,CASSVGLIRTDTQYF
TRBV7-3,15,TRBD1,TRBJ2-3,NA,TGTGCCAGCAGCTTATCAGGGACAGCAGGCGATACGCAGTATTTT,CASSLSGTAGDTQYF
TRBV6-4,14,TRBD2,TRBJ2-2,once,TGTGCCAGCAGTTTCGGGGGGGGCGCCGGGGAGCTGTTTTTT,CASSFGGGAGELFF
TRBV6-5,16,TRBD2,TRBJ2-5,NA,TGTGCCAGCCGTTTTGACCCTTTGGGGGGGCAAGAGACCCAGTACTTC,CASRFDPLGGQETQYF
TRBV6-7,17,TRBD2,TRBJ2-1,NA,TGTGCCAGCAGTTACTCTCTGGGACTAGCGGGGGGCCCTGAGCAGTTCTTC,CASSYSLGLAGGPEQFF
TRBV18,11,NA,TRBJ2-7,NA,TGTGCCAGCTCATATTCGAGGGAGCAGTACTTC,CASSYSREQYF
TRBV18,16,TRBD1,TRBJ1-6,NA,TGTGCCAGCTCACCGGACAGGGCACGGGGTAATTCACCCCTCCACTTT,CASSPDRARGNSPLHF
TRBV5-1,13,NA,TRBJ2-1,NA,TGCGCCAGCAGCCTAAACAGGGACAATGAGCAGTTCTTC,CASSLNRDNEQFF
TRBV7-9,13,NA,TRBJ1-1,few,TGTGCCAGCAATATTCGAGGGGAGGCTGAAGCTTTCTTT,CASNIRGEAEAFF
TRBV4-1,13,NA,TRBJ2-2,NA,TGCGCCACCGTAGACACAAACACCGGGGAGCTGTTTTTT,CATVDTNTGELFF
TRBV30,13,NA,TRBJ1-1,NA,TGTGCCTGGAGTGTACAATCGAACGCTGAAGCTTTCTTT,CAWSVQSNAEAFF
TRBV4-1,16,TRBD2,TRBJ2-3,NA,TGCGCCAGCAGCCAAACGGGGCGGGGGGGCACAGATACGCAGTATTTT,CASSQTGRGGTDTQYF
TRBV7-2,15,NA,TRBJ1-5,NA,TGTGCCAGCAGCCCAACAGGTTTTAGCAATCAGCCCCAGCATTTT,CASSPTGFSNQPQHF
TRBV2,17,TRBD1,TRBJ1-1,few,TGTGCCAGCAGTGTCGGCCGGGACAGGGATATGAACACTGAAGCTTTCTTT,CASSVGRDRDMNTEAFF
TRBV6-5,15,TRBD2,TRBJ2-1,NA,TGTGCCAGCAGTTACTCTAGCGGGGGGTACAATGAGCAGTTCTTC,CASSYSSGGYNEQFF
TRBV5-6,14,NA,TRBJ2-7,NA,TGTGCCAGCAGCTATGGGGGCGAACTATACGAGCAGTACTTC,CASSYGGELYEQYF
TRBV19,18,TRBD1,TRBJ1-2,NA,TGTGCCAGTAGTATAGGGGAGACAGGGCGGAGTCGGAACTATGGCTACACCTTC,CASSIGETGRSRNYGYTF
TRBV14,14,NA,TRBJ2-3,NA,TGTGCCAGCAGCCCGTTCCAGGGGGGAGATACGCAGTATTTT,CASSPFQGGDTQYF
TRBV19,17,TRBD2,TRBJ2-1,NA,TGTGCCAGTAGTATAAAACCGGGACTAGCGGGAGGTCATGAGCAGTTCTTC,CASSIKPGLAGGHEQFF
TRBV9,13,NA,TRBJ1-6,NA,TGTGCCAGCAGCTCAGAGGGTAATTCACCCCTCCACTTT,CASSSEGNSPLHF
TRBV6-1,16,TRBD1,TRBJ2-1,NA,TGTGCCAGCAGTGGCGTGGAAGGACAGGGGGTCAATGAGCAGTTCTTC,CASSGVEGQGVNEQFF
TRBV7-2,14,TRBD2,TRBJ2-7,few,TGTGCCAGCACCCGGCGGGAGGGGGCGTACGAGCAGTACTTC,CASTRREGAYEQYF
TRBV25-1,13,NA,TRBJ1-5,few,TGTGCCAGCAGGGACAGCTCACTTGGGCCCCAGCATTTT,CASRDSSLGPQHF
TRBV9,18,TRBD2,TRBJ2-2,NA,TGTGCCAGCAGCGTAGTTCCCCTAGCGGGAGGTCTCACCGGGGAGCTGTTTTTT,CASSVVPLAGGLTGELFF
TRBV4-1,14,NA,TRBJ1-2,NA,TGCGCCAGCAGCCAAGATGGCAGGGGCGCTGGCTACACCTTC,CASSQDGRGAGYTF